The present entry profiles one T cell receptor (beta chain) with its context. Its target is not known. Data came from immunoSEQ multiplex PCR; TCRdb stores just in-frame clones and leaves some out. The sample contains roughly 41,000 clones, 94% of which appear only once. The data stem from a study of T cells in tuberculosis. Points from the study as a whole: GMM-specific TCRs were nearer to active tuberculosis alpha repertoires, suggesting expansion. Active tuberculosis cases were adults; controls were adolescents.

At study entry, adolescents had tuberculin skin tests and IGRA screening. Germline CDR1 is MNHNS and CDR2 is SASEGT. Trimming removed 0 bases at V and 1 base at J, with 9 bases between. The CDR3 runs 15 residues. The V gene is TRBV6-1, the J gene TRBJ1-2; a possible D gene is TRBD1 (6 bases). Input material: PBMCs. The TCR comes from a donor between 10 and 35 years old with latent tuberculosis or without tuberculosis infection. Some clones in this sample may be carry-over from other donors' samples. The CDR3 DNA reads as TGTGCCAGCAGTGAAGCACAGGGCCTTAACTATGGCTACACCTTC. As protein: CASSEAQGLNYGYTF.